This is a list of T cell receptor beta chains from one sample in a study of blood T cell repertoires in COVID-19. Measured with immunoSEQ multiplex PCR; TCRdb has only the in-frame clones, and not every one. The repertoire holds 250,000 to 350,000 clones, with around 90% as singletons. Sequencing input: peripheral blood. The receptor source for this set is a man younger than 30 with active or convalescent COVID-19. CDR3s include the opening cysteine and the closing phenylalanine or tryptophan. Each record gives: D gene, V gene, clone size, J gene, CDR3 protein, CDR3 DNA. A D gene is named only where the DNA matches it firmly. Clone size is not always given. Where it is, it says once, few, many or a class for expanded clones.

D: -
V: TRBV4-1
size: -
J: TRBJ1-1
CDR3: CASSHPIVGRGTGAFF
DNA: TGCGCCAGCAGCCATCCCATTGTCGGGCGGGGGACGGGGGCTTTCTTT

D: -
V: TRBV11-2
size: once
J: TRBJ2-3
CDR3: CASSLPGTDTQYF
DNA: TGTGCCAGCAGCCTACCCGGGACAGATACGCAGTATTTT

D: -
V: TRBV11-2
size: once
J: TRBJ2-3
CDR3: CASSLEVDFTDTQYF
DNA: TGTGCCAGCAGCTTAGAGGTAGACTTCACAGATACGCAGTATTTT

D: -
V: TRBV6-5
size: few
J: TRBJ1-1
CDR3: CASSKIQGPEAFF
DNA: TGTGCCAGCAGCAAAATACAGGGTCCTGAAGCTTTCTTT

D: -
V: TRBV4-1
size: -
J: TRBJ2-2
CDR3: CASSPRAGNTGELFF
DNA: TGCGCCAGCAGCCCGAGGGCAGGGAACACCGGGGAGCTGTTTTTT

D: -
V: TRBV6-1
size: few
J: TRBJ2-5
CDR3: CASSDLQETQYF
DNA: TGTGCCAGCAGTGATCTCCAAGAGACCCAGTACTTC

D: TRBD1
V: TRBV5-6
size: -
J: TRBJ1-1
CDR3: CASNQPGQLNTEAFF
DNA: TGTGCCAGCAACCAGCCGGGACAGCTGAACACTGAAGCTTTCTTT

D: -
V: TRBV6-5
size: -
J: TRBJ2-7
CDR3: CASSYIGRDPGNEQYF
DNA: TGTGCCAGCAGTTACATAGGAAGGGATCCGGGGAACGAGCAGTACTTC

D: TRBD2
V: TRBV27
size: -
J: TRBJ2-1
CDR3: CASSYLAGGGNEQFF
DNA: TGTGCCAGCAGTTATCTAGCGGGAGGGGGCAATGAGCAGTTCTTC

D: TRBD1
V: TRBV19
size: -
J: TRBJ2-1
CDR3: CASSIGDRDYNEQFF
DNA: TGTGCCAGTAGTATAGGAGACAGGGACTACAATGAGCAGTTCTTC

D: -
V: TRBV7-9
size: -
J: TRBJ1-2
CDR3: CASSFADGYTF
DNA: TGTGCCAGCAGCTTTGCGGATGGCTACACCTTC

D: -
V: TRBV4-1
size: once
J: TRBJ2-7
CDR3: CASSPRQGSHYEQYF
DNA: TGCGCCAGCAGCCCTCGGCAGGGAAGCCACTACGAGCAGTACTTC

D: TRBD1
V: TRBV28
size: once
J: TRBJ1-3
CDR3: CASSFYRGLGNTIYF
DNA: TGTGCCAGCAGTTTTTACAGGGGGCTTGGAAACACCATATATTTT

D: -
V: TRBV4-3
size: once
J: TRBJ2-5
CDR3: CASSQDGRGDQETQYF
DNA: TGCGCCAGCAGCCAAGATGGGAGGGGGGATCAAGAGACCCAGTACTTC

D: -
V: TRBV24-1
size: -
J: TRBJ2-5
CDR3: CATSGREEVAQETQYF
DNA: TGTGCCACCAGTGGGCGTGAGGAGGTCGCCCAAGAGACCCAGTACTTC

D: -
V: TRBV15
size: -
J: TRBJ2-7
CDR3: CATSRDPGGHYGQYF
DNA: TGTGCCACCAGCAGAGATCCAGGGGGGCATTACGGGCAGTACTTC

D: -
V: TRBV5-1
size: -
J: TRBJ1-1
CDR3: CASREHFQGTEAFF
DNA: TGCGCCAGCAGAGAACATTTTCAGGGCACTGAAGCTTTCTTT

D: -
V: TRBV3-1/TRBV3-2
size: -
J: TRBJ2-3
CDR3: CASSQDPRDTQYF
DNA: TGTGCCAGCAGCCAAGATCCACGGGATACGCAGTATTTT

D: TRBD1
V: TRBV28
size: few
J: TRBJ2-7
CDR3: CASSRTGPSYEQYF
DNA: TGTGCCAGCAGCCGGACAGGGCCGTCCTACGAGCAGTACTTC

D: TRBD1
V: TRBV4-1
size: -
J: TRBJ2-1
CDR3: CASSQETGGVEQFF
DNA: TGCGCCAGCAGCCAAGAAACAGGGGGCGTCGAGCAGTTCTTC

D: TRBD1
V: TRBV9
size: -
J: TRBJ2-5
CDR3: CASSGDRGRQETQYF
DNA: TGTGCCAGCAGCGGAGACAGGGGCCGCCAAGAGACCCAGTACTTC

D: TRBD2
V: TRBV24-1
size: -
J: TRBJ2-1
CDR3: CATSASGRTSNEQFF
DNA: TGTGCCACCAGTGCTAGCGGGAGGACGAGCAATGAGCAGTTCTTC

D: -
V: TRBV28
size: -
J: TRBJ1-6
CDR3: CASSDAGNVNSPLHF
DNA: TGTGCCAGCAGTGACGCAGGGAATGTTAATTCACCCCTCCACTTT

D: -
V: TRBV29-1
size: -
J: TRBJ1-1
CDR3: CSVARMNTEAFF
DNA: TGCAGCGTTGCCAGGATGAACACTGAAGCTTTCTTT

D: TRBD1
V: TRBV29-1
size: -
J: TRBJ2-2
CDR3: CSGRGTGELFF
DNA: TGCAGTGGCAGGGGGACCGGGGAGCTGTTTTTT

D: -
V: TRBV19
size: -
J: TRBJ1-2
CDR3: CASSMTAHYGYTF
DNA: TGTGCCAGTAGTATGACAGCTCACTATGGCTACACCTTC

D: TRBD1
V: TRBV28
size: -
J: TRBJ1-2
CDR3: CASSFGGGDYGYTF
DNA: TGTGCCAGCAGTTTCGGAGGGGGCGATTATGGCTACACCTTC

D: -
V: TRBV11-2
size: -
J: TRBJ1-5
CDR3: CASSLAGSEQPQHF
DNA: TGTGCCAGCAGCTTAGCTGGGAGTGAGCAGCCCCAGCATTTT

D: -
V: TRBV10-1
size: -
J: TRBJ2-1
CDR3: CASSESQDYNEQFF
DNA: TGCGCCAGCAGTGAGTCACAGGATTACAATGAGCAGTTCTTC

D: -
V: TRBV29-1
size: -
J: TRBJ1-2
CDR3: CSVRGGSGYGYTF
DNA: TGCAGCGTTCGGGGGGGCTCTGGCTATGGCTACACCTTC

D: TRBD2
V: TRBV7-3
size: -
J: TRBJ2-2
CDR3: CASSRGTSGSGGELFF
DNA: TGTGCCAGCAGTCGCGGAACTAGCGGGAGTGGCGGGGAGCTGTTTTTT

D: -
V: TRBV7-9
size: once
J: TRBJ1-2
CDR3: CASSARDIYYGYTF
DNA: TGTGCCAGCAGCGCACGGGACATCTACTATGGCTACACCTTC

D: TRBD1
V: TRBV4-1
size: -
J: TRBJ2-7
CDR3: CASSTRTGWDEQYF
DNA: TGCGCCAGCAGCACCCGGACAGGGTGGGACGAGCAGTACTTC

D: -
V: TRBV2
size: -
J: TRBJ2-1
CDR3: CASSPNNEQFF
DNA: TGTGCCAGCAGCCCAAACAATGAGCAGTTCTTC

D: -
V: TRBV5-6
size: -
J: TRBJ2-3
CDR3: CASSSPSVTDTQYF
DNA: TGTGCCAGCAGCTCCCCGAGCGTCACAGATACGCAGTATTTT

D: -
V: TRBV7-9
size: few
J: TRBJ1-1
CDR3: CASTNTDGDEAFF
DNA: TGTGCCAGCACAAATACAGACGGCGATGAAGCTTTCTTT

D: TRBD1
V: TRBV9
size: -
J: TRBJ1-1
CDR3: CASSVGTGPFAEAFF
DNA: TGTGCCAGCAGCGTGGGGACAGGGCCTTTTGCGGAAGCTTTCTTT